Shown below are 13 T cell receptor beta chains from a single sample sequenced in a study of post-analysis software for immune sequencing data. The antigens for these receptors are not known. TCR beta libraries were prepared from cDNA with unique molecular identifiers. TCRdb re-called the PCR reads with MiXCR, one entry per CDR3 protein. The sample consists of about 680,000 distinct CDR3 sequences, approximately 59% of them appearing once. Findings of the study overall: Patients had higher frequencies than controls of five TRBV segments, including TRBV5-6, TRBV5-1 and TRBV20-1.

Sequencing was performed on blood. These receptors were collected from a girl aged 2 to 9 with multiple sclerosis.

The count of this clonotype is one. V usage is TRBV7-7 and J usage is TRBJ2-5; possible D gene TRBD2, 5 bases. V was clipped by 5 bases and J by 1 base, with 11 bases between them. The CDR3 is 14 residues long. Germline-derived CDR1 and CDR2 are SSHAT and FNYEAQ (reference sequence). The CDR3 here is CASSRGSTQETQYF. CDR3 DNA: TGTGCCAGCAGCCGAGGGTCTACCCAAGAGACCCAGTACTTC.

This clonotype came up a few times. The chain links TRBV9 to TRBJ1-2, with D hard to call. The CDR3 contains 13 residues. In germline, CDR1 is SGDLS, CDR2 YYNGEE. V was trimmed by 1 base and J by 2 bases, leaving 6 bases between them. DNA of the CDR3: TGTGCCAGCAGCGTATCGGCGAACTATGGCTACACCTTC. Protein product: CASSVSANYGYTF. The full variable domain, in which reference TRBV9 and TRBJ1-2 provide the parts outside the CDR3, is DSGVTQTPKHLITATGQRVTLRCSPRSGDLSVYWYQQSLDQGLQFLIQYYNGEERAKGNILERFSAQQFPDLHSELNLSSLELGDSALYFCASSVSANYGYTFGSGTRLTVV.

About this clonotype itself: One junction end does not reproduce the germline sequence, and a read error may be involved. The gene calls are TRBV28 and TRBJ2-1; tentatively, D is TRBD2 (5 bases). Germline values: CDR1 MDHEN, CDR2 SYDVKM. This CDR3 has 17 amino acids. The CDR3 protein is CASSLSPGLASYNEQFF. The CDR3 nucleotides read TGTGCCAGCAGTTTATCCCCGGGATTAGCGTCCTACAATGAGCAGTTCTTT.

This clonotype has more than one count but fewer than ten. V is TRBV12-3 or TRBV12-4 and J is TRBJ1-2; D possibly corresponds to TRBD1 (5 bases). This CDR3 comprises 16 residues. Trimming left V 5 bases short and J 8 bases short, with 24 bases between. In DNA, the CDR3 is TGTGCCAGCAGTCCGTTCGAGGGTCGAGGGTCAGGGGGCTACACCTTC. Protein product: CASSPFEGRGSGGYTF.

In this sample, this clonotype turned up a few times. This chain joins TRBV5-5 and TRBJ2-7; a possible D gene is TRBD1 (5 bases). CDR1 and CDR2 from the germline V gene are SGHKS and YYEKEE (reference sequence). The CDR3 length is 13 residues. Trimming took 5 bases from V and 7 from J, leaving 16 bases between them. The CDR3 DNA reads as TGTGCCAGCAGTACGGAATGGGGCGAAGAGCAGTACTTC. Protein: CASSTEWGEEQYF.

The CDR3 DNA is TGTGCCAGCAGCCAAGACGACCCTAGGTTATACAGGTTTGAGGACGGAATGGAGCAGTTCTTC. It specifies CASSQDDPRLYRFEDGMEQFF. The genes are TRBV14 and TRBJ2-1; the D gene is possibly TRBD1 (5 bases). With 0 bases removed from V and 10 bases from J, the gap between germline ends came to 34 bases. The germline CDR1 and CDR2 sequences are SGHDN and FVKESK. The CDR3 contains 21 residues.

The chain links TRBV20-1 to TRBJ2-1, with D tentatively TRBD1 or TRBD2 (5 bases each). This CDR3 region has 16 residues. Germline assignment: CDR1 DFQATT and CDR2 SNEGSKA (reference sequence). Trimming shortened V by 0 bases and J by 7 bases, and 19 bases separated the two germline ends. Written as DNA, the CDR3 is TGCAGTGCTAGAGATGAGAGGGGAAGGGTGGTAAATGAGCAGTTCTTC. Translation: CSARDERGRVVNEQFF.

The chain is built from TRBV3-1 and TRBJ2-7, with 11 bases lining up with TRBD2. The ends lost 6 bases at V and 3 bases at J; junction bases unmatched: 10. Germline values: CDR1 LGHDT, CDR2 YNNKEL (reference sequence). This CDR3 region has 16 residues. As DNA, the CDR3 is TGTGCCAGCAGACCGACTAGCGGGAAAGACCACTACGAGCAGTACTTC. Protein: CASRPTSGKDHYEQYF.

A remark on this clonotype: A junction end diverges from the germline sequence, so it may reflect a read error. This sequence joins TRBV12-3 or TRBV12-4 and TRBJ2-3; D unclear. The CDR3 has 13 residues. Here the CDR3 reads CAGSLSSTDTQYF. The CDR3 DNA reads TGTGCCGGCAGTTTGTCGAGCACAGATACGCAGTATTTT.

The V gene is TRBV6-2 or TRBV6-3, the J gene TRBJ2-7; 7 bases fit TRBD2. The CDR3 has 14 amino acids. The germline V gene encodes CDR1 MNHEY and CDR2 SVGEGT. V lost 7 bases, J lost 3 bases, and 9 bases stayed unmatched. Here the CDR3 reads CASTISGRVYEQYF. In DNA form, the CDR3 reads TGTGCCAGCACCATTAGCGGGCGAGTCTACGAGCAGTACTTC.

V and J are TRBV28 and TRBJ2-3, with D perhaps assigned TRBD1 or TRBD2 (5 bases each). Trimming shortened V by 8 bases and J by 6 bases, and 9 bases separated the two germline ends. Germline CDR1 is MDHEN and CDR2 is SYDVKM. This CDR3 contains 11 residues. For the CDR3, the DNA is TGTGCCAGCCTTTGGGGGGATACGCAGTATTTT. It yields the protein CASLWGDTQYF.

The rearrangement joins TRBV3-1 to TRBJ2-6; the D gene could be TRBD1 or TRBD2 (5 bases each). This CDR3 is built from 16 residues. V was cut by 4 bases and J by 11 bases, with 21 bases left in between. The germline V gene has CDR1 LGHDT and CDR2 YNNKEL (reference sequence). In DNA form, the CDR3 reads TGTGCCAGCAGCCCCGGGACCCTACTTGAAGCCTACGTCCTGACTTTC. Its protein is CASSPGTLLEAYVLTF.

This sequence joins TRBV18 and TRBJ2-5; maybe TRBD2 (6 bases). V was pared by 2 bases and J by 11 bases, with 21 bases between. CDR3 size: 15 residues. Per the germline V gene, CDR1 is KGHSH and CDR2 is LQKENI. CDR3 residues: CASSPEAADQGGQYF. The CDR3 DNA reads as TGTGCCAGCTCACCAGAAGCAGCCGACCAAGGAGGGCAGTACTTC.